What follows describes a single T cell receptor (beta chain). TRAV- and TRBV-specific primers, spanning alpha and beta chains, primed first-strand cDNA. TCRs were put through 15 to 25 PCR cycles of amplification with Phusion. A constant-region primer and the V-primer adapter served as the primer pair. TCRdb re-called the reads through MiXCR, storing one row per CDR3 protein. This sample has tens of thousands of distinct CDR3 sequences; around 31% occur once, and the top ten carry approximately 10%. This specimen comes from a study of low-dose radiotherapy and immunotherapy resistance in tumors. V lost 1 base to trimming and J lost 4 bases, with 10 bases between them. The CDR3 totals 15 residues. Time point reported: before trial treatment. Each eligible patient had an advanced solid tumor, and these tumors lacked tumor-infiltrating lymphocytes.

The sequence derives from a female donor with ovarian cancer. Source: PBMCs, taken before treatment. This chain joins TRBV12-3 or TRBV12-4 and TRBJ2-2; no definite D call. The CDR3 here is CASSLEAGVTGELFF. The CDR3 DNA reads as TGTGCCAGCAGTTTAGAGGCCGGTGTCACCGGGGAGCTGTTTTTT.